This T cell receptor (beta chain) was found in a study of T cell responses to AZD1222 COVID-19 vaccine. Study context: It was second doses at about 4 or about 12 weeks that were pooled. Regarding the study as a whole: Females outnumbered males among donors, who were mostly white British; clonal diversity was possibly underestimated.

This clone was counted a single time. The target antigen is unknown. Generated by immunoSEQ multiplex PCR, the TCRdb table keeps only in-frame clones and is missing some. The sample lists about 72,000 clones; roughly 87% were seen once. Germline CDR1 SGHAT, CDR2 FQNNGV. V dropped 0 bases and J dropped 8 bases, with 13 bases sitting between them. The CDR3 totals 14 residues. The gene calls are TRBV11-2 and TRBJ1-2, with D possibly being TRBD1 (5 bases). This receptor was identified in an adult in good health. This sample comprised peripheral blood, obtained on day 0 of AZD1222 vaccination. The CDR3 region is CASSLDFRGRGYTF. The CDR3 DNA reads TGTGCCAGCAGCTTAGACTTTAGGGGTCGGGGCTACACCTTC.